The 15 T cell receptor beta chains reported below all come from one sample, sequenced in a study of blood T cell repertoires in COVID-19. Clones were sequenced by immunoSEQ multiplex PCR, and TCRdb holds only the in-frame ones, with some missing. The data contain around 99,000 clones, roughly 90% of them seen just once; the ten biggest clones take up roughly 4.6%. The sample consisted of peripheral blood. The receptors come from a man aged 40-50 years with active or convalescent COVID-19.

The V call is TRBV24-1, the J call TRBJ2-7; 8 bases are a match to TRBD2. This CDR3 is built from 13 residues. With 9 bases clipped from V and 5 bases from J, the junction kept 8 bases outside the gene matches. Germline V lookup: CDR1 KGHDR, CDR2 SFDVKD. CDR3 residues: CATGAGVQNEQYF. As DNA, the CDR3 is TGTGCCACCGGAGCGGGAGTTCAGAACGAGCAGTACTTC.

This clone was found a few times. This chain connects TRBV10-3 to TRBJ2-7, with TRBD2 matching over 7 bases. Trimming cost V 7 bases and J 4 bases; bases outside gene matches: 13. CDR1 and CDR2 (germline): ENHRY, SYGVKD. CDR3 length: 15 amino acids. CDR3 loop: CAITPGEGGPYEQYF. The CDR3 coding sequence is TGTGCCATCACCCCGGGGGAGGGAGGGCCGTACGAGCAGTACTTC.

A remark on this clone: An end of the junction does not agree with germline; a read error may underlie this. The chain employs TRBV25-1 and TRBJ2-7; D might be TRBD1 (5 bases). The germline V gene has CDR1 MGHDK and CDR2 SYGVNS. The CDR3 runs to 15 residues. In DNA form, the CDR3 reads TGTGCCAGCAGTGAAAGACAGAGAGACACGAACGAGCAGCACTTC. As protein: CASSERQRDTNEQHF.

The rearrangement links TRBV4-1 to TRBJ1-1; 8 bases are shared with TRBD1. CDR3 length: 17 residues. The germline V gene encodes CDR1 MGHRA and CDR2 YSYEKL. V shed 0 bases and J 1 base; nucleotides not matched to a gene: 7. CDR3 amino acids: CASSQDPWTGSNTEAFF. The CDR3 coding sequence is TGCGCCAGCAGCCAAGACCCGTGGACAGGGTCGAACACTGAAGCTTTCTTT.

The rearrangement links TRBV7-6 to TRBJ2-5; tentatively, D is TRBD2 (6 bases). Trimming removed 1 base at V and 2 bases at J, with 11 bases between. Germline V lookup: CDR1 SGHVS, CDR2 FNYEAQ. The CDR3 extends over 15 amino acids. Here the CDR3 reads CASSLEVSGQETQYF. The DNA of the CDR3 is TGTGCCAGCAGCTTAGAGGTTAGCGGACAAGAGACCCAGTACTTC. The full variable domain, with the rest looked up from reference TRBV7-6 and TRBJ2-5, is GAGVSQSPRYKVTKRGQDVALRCDPISGHVSLYWYRQALGQGPEFLTYFNYEAQQDKSGLPNDRFSAERPEGSISTLTIQRTEQRDSAMYRCASSLEVSGQETQYFGPGTRLLVL.

This clone came up once. The V and J genes are TRBV18 and TRBJ2-7, with a tentative D call TRBD2 (6 bases). The V gene's germline CDR1 is KGHSH and CDR2 LQKENI. CDR3 size: 14 residues. The V end was cut by 3 bases, the J end by 0 bases, with 9 bases between. As DNA, the CDR3 is TGTGCCAGCTCACCTCGGGACTTCTCCTACGAGCAGTACTTC. Translation: CASSPRDFSYEQYF.

This chain links TRBV7-2 with TRBJ2-3, with 9 bases fitting TRBD1. There are 15 residues in the CDR3. Trimming removed 5 bases from V and 6 bases from J; junction bases left unmatched: 9. Per germline, CDR1 SGHTA and CDR2 FQGNSA. CDR3: CASSTTGGKGDTQYF. CDR3 DNA: TGTGCCAGCAGCACTACAGGGGGCAAAGGGGATACGCAGTATTTT.

The genes are TRBV4-1 and TRBJ1-2; TRBD1 might be the D (6 bases). Per germline, CDR1 MGHRA and CDR2 YSYEKL. V lost 3 bases, J lost 3 bases, and 11 bases lay in between. The CDR3 has 14 amino acids. The CDR3 region has the DNA TGCGCCAGCAGCCACGCGGGGGGCGACTATGGCTACACCTTC. It is translated as CASSHAGGDYGYTF.

The genes are TRBV11-2 and TRBJ2-5; 7 bases are a match to TRBD2. After removal of 5 bases from V and 1 base from J, the junction contained 7 bases not matched to a gene. The CDR3 length is 15 residues. Germline CDR1 and CDR2: SGHAT and FQNNGV. The CDR3 spells CASSLTRLAQETQYF. In nucleotides, the CDR3 is TGTGCCAGCAGCCTTACCCGACTAGCCCAAGAGACCCAGTACTTC. The whole variable domain, filled in from reference TRBV11-2 and TRBJ2-5, reads EAGVAQSPRYKIIEKRQSVAFWCNPISGHATLYWYQQILGQGPKLLIQFQNNGVVDDSQLPKDRFSAERLKGVDSTLKIQPAKLEDSAVYLCASSLTRLAQETQYFGPGTRLLVL.

V usage is TRBV4-1 and J usage is TRBJ1-4; the match to TRBD1 covers 9 bases. CDR3 length equals 15 residues. The germline V gene encodes CDR1 MGHRA and CDR2 YSYEKL. The V gene end was trimmed by 1 base and the J gene end by 8 bases; junction bases not matched to a gene: 5. Written as DNA, the CDR3 is TGCGCCAGCAGCCAAGGGGACAGGGAAAACGAAAAACTGTTTTTT. It codes for CASSQGDRENEKLFF.

The rearrangement uses TRBV21-1 and TRBJ1-1; TRBD1 is the table's D call, not checked against the DNA. TRBV21-1 is labeled a pseudogene. CDR3 length equals 14 residues. The DNA for the CDR3 is TGTGCCAGCACTCCTCAGGGAAAGAACACTGAAGCTTTCTTT. It is translated as CASTPQGKNTEAFF.

V gene TRBV9 combines with J gene TRBJ1-5; no firm D call. Germline V gene lookup returns CDR1 SGDLS and CDR2 YYNGEE. Trimming shortened V by 0 bases and J by 4 bases, and 11 bases separated the two germline ends. The CDR3 spans 15 residues. The CDR3 reads CASSVGPGGNQPQHF. CDR3 in DNA: TGTGCCAGCAGCGTAGGACCAGGCGGGAATCAGCCCCAGCATTTT.

CDR3 region: CASPSKGAQYF. CDR3 DNA: TGTGCCAGCCCGAGCAAAGGGGCTCAGTACTTC. V and J are TRBV21-1 and TRBJ2-4; the DNA was not used to check the table's D call, TRBD1. TRBV21-1 is termed a pseudogene. The CDR3 contains 11 residues.

This clone has just one count. The chain is built from TRBV12-3 or TRBV12-4 and TRBJ2-2; D remains ambiguous. The length of the CDR3 is 13 residues. The ends were cut back, 5 bases at V and 4 bases at J, with 8 bases in the middle. The CDR3 coding sequence is TGTGCCAGCAGTGGCTCGATCACCGGGGAGCTGTTTTTT. This gives the protein CASSGSITGELFF.

The chain uses TRBV27 and TRBJ2-7; maybe TRBD2 (5 bases). Germline values: CDR1 MNHEY, CDR2 SMNVEV (reference sequence). V was cut by 3 bases and J by 6 bases, with 12 bases left in between. This CDR3 has 13 amino acids. CDR3 region: CASSLIGGGEQYF. CDR3 nucleotide sequence: TGTGCCAGCAGTTTGATTGGTGGAGGCGAGCAGTACTTC.